The clone carrying this T cell receptor beta chain was detected once. Its cognate antigen is unknown. This entry is derived from a study of T cells in Graves' hyperthyroidism and ophthalmopathy. Study-wide points: Also found in blood were most expanded thyroid clonotypes above 0.001.

J gave up 5 bases and V 9 bases, and 7 bases lay outside the gene matches. Germline V lookup: CDR1 LNHDA, CDR2 SQIVND (reference sequence). The CDR3 consists of 13 residues. Exclusion criteria comprised uncontrolled infection, other autoimmune disease, pregnancy or lactation. What was amplified from RNA transcripts were TCR beta CDR3 regions. The primer set for the first-round RT-PCR of the TCR CDR3 was HTBI. TCRdb reprocessed the multiplex PCR reads with MiXCR, giving one entry per CDR3 protein. The sample lists roughly 570,000 distinct CDR3 sequences, just over 45% occurring once. This rearrangement joins TRBV19 to TRBJ2-5, with 9 bases identical to TRBD1. Source material: peripheral blood or thyroid tissue (not recorded which). The TCR was taken from an adult woman with Graves' disease, either hyperthyroidism or ophthalmopathy (not recorded which). CDR3 in DNA: TGTGCCAGCCGGGACAGGGACGGGGAGACCCAGTACTTC. Its protein product is CASRDRDGETQYF.